The T cell receptor (beta chain) under discussion was sequenced for a study of CD8 T cells in Susac syndrome. Trimming removed 1 base from V and 3 bases from J; junction bases left unmatched: 10. Germline lookup yields CDR1 SQVTM and CDR2 ANQGSEA. There are 16 residues in the CDR3. Random hexamers primed reverse transcription of 0.5 to 1 ug RNA. TCRdb recomputed calls from the immunoSEQ multiplex PCR reads with MiXCR, one row per CDR3 protein. The sample consists of 200,000 to 250,000 distinct CDR3 sequences, about 94% of them appearing once. Sequencing of TCR beta was performed on blood CD8+ T cells and on blood CD4+ T cells. Negative isolation yielded CD8+ and CD4+ T cells; FACS enriched TEMRA cells.

Sequencing was done on a sample of CD4+ T cells from PBMCs. The receptor comes from a human donor with Susac syndrome. The chain uses TRBV29-1 and TRBJ2-5, with 8 bases identical to TRBD1. CDR3 bases: TGCAGCGTTGAAGGGCTGGCCAGGGGGCGCGAAGAGACCCAGTACTTC. It specifies CSVEGLARGREETQYF. Together with reference TRBV29-1 and TRBJ2-5, the CDR3 gives the full variable domain: SAVISQKPSRDICQRGTSLTIQCQVDSQVTMMFWYRQQPGQSLTLIATANQGSEATYESGFVIDKFPISRPNLTFSTLTVSNMSPEDSSIYLCSVEGLARGREETQYFGPGTRLLVL.